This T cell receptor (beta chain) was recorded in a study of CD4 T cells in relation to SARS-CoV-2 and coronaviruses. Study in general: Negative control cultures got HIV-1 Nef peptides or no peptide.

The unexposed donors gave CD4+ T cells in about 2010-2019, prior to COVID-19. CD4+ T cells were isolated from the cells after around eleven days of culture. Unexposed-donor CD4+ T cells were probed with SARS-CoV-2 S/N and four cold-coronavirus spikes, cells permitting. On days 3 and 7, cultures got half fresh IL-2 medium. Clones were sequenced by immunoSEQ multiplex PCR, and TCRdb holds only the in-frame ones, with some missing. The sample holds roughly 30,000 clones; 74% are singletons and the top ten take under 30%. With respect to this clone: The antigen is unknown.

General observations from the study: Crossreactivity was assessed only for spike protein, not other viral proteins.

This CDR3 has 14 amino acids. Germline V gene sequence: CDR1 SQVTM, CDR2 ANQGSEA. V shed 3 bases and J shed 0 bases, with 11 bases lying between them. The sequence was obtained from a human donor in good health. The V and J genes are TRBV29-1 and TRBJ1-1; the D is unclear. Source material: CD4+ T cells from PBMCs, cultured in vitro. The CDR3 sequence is CSVDLLGLNTEAFF. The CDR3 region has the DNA TGCAGCGTTGATTTATTGGGCTTGAACACTGAAGCTTTCTTT. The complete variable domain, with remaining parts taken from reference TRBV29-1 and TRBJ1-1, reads SAVISQKPSRDICQRGTSLTIQCQVDSQVTMMFWYRQQPGQSLTLIATANQGSEATYESGFVIDKFPISRPNLTFSTLTVSNMSPEDSSIYLCSVDLLGLNTEAFFGQGTRLTVV.